This T cell receptor (beta chain) emerged from a study of T cell responses to AZD1222 COVID-19 vaccine. A word on this clone: The antigen remains undetermined.

The data were produced by immunoSEQ multiplex PCR, yet TCRdb's version contains in-frame clones alone and is incomplete. The sample has approximately 190,000 clones, 85% to 95% seen once; the top ten hold 3.6%. Germline lookup yields CDR1 SGDLS and CDR2 YYNGEE. Trimming removed 4 bases from V and 1 base from J; junction bases left unmatched: 7. This CDR3 contains 16 residues. The study, taken as a whole, reports: Females made up more of the donors, who were largely white British, and clonal diversity may have come out too low. There were repertoire samples only from the period after the peak T cell response.

This clonotype originated in an adult who received the MenACWY meningococcal vaccine as a control. The source was peripheral blood, collected 28 days after the second dose of the MenACWY control vaccine. The chain joins TRBV9 to TRBJ2-5; 10 nucleotides match TRBD2. CDR3 nucleotides: TGTGCCAGCAGCTTTGGACTAGCGGAGGCCCAAGAGACCCAGTACTTC. This encodes CASSFGLAEAQETQYF.